One sample yielded the 18 T cell receptor beta chains listed below, sequenced in a study of PD-1 blockade in classical Hodgkin lymphoma. Repertoires were generated with immunoSEQ multiplex PCR, while TCRdb's copy carries only in-frame clones and drops some. The sample includes 9,500 to 12,000 clones, almost 85% of them seen just once. All the patients suffered relapse after autologous stem cell transplantation, and brentuximab vedotin exposure differed. Investigators obtained CD8+ T cells from thawed PBMCs by magnetic negative selection. Sequencing was performed on CD8+ T cells from blood, taken at baseline. These receptors were taken from a human donor with classical Hodgkin lymphoma.

CDR3 nucleotides: TGTGCCAGCAGCTCCGGGACAGGGTCCGATTCTCCCTACAATGAGCAGTTCTTC. Its protein is CASSSGTGSDSPYNEQFF. V and J are TRBV28 and TRBJ2-1, with 9 bases lining up with TRBD1. CDR1 MDHEN and CDR2 SYDVKM come from the germline V gene. The trim removed 6 bases at V and 2 bases at J, leaving 14 bases unmatched. The CDR3 contains 18 residues.

V usage is TRBV27 and J usage is TRBJ2-7; D possibly corresponds to TRBD1 (6 bases). CDR1 is MNHEY, CDR2 SMNVEV, per germline (reference sequence). Trimming cost V 6 bases and J 4 bases, with 10 bases left between them. The CDR3 length is 12 residues. CDR3 nucleotide sequence: TGTGCCAGCAGCAGGGGTAAATACGAGCAGTACTTC. It translates to CASSRGKYEQYF.

V is TRBV6-5 and J is TRBJ2-7; D is unclear. The CDR3 is 12 residues long. The germline gives CDR1 MNHEY, CDR2 SVGAGI. Trimming took 2 bases from V and 1 from J, leaving 3 bases between them. The CDR3 reads CASSYASYEQYF. The CDR3 bases are TGTGCCAGCAGTTACGCGTCCTACGAGCAGTACTTC.

This clone was seen just once. The rearrangement links TRBV6-1 to TRBJ2-1, with TRBD2 matching over 10 bases. This CDR3 is built from 14 residues. Germline values: CDR1 MNHNS, CDR2 SASEGT. Trimming took 6 bases from V and 5 from J; bases not matched to a gene: 4. Here the CDR3 reads CASRGLAVDNEQFF. CDR3 in DNA: TGTGCCAGCAGAGGACTAGCGGTCGACAATGAGCAGTTCTTC.

This chain links TRBV7-8 with TRBJ2-7; D not certain. The length of the CDR3 is 12 residues. V gave up 4 bases and J gave up 5 bases, with 9 bases separating them. In germline, CDR1 is SGHVS, CDR2 FQNEAQ. CDR3 bases: TGTGCCAGCAGCTACACTGTGGACGAGCAGTACTTC. This encodes CASSYTVDEQYF.

The rearrangement joins TRBV28 to TRBJ1-3; TRBD1 is a possible D gene (6 bases). From germline, CDR1 is MDHEN and CDR2 SYDVKM. V lost 6 bases and J lost 4, with 13 bases in between. The CDR3 is 14 residues long. This CDR3 is CASRMEGGGNTIYF. The DNA for the CDR3 is TGTGCCAGCAGAATGGAGGGGGGAGGAAACACCATATATTTT.

This chain connects TRBV4-1 to TRBJ2-1; no clear D gene. CDR3 length: 16 residues. Trimming took off 5 bases at V and 5 bases at J, with 19 bases between the two ends. Germline CDR1 and CDR2: MGHRA and YSYEKL. CDR3 sequence: CASSDIPGLGDNEQFF. The CDR3 bases are TGCGCCAGCAGCGACATACCGGGCCTTGGGGACAATGAGCAGTTCTTC.

This sequence joins TRBV5-8 and TRBJ2-7; tentative D call: TRBD1 (6 bases). Germline assignment: CDR1 SGHTS and CDR2 YDEGEE. The CDR3 is made up of 13 amino acids. The germline V and J ends were trimmed by 3 bases and 2 bases, with 9 bases remaining between them. CDR3 DNA: TGTGCCAGCAGCTCAGGGGTTACCTACGAGCAGTACTTC. Its protein is CASSSGVTYEQYF.

This clone occurred a few times. This chain uses TRBV7-9 with TRBJ1-1; tentative D call: TRBD1 (5 bases). V gave up 5 bases and J gave up 4 bases, with 14 bases separating them. The CDR3 has 14 residues. The germline gives CDR1 SEHNR, CDR2 FQNEAQ (reference sequence). Here the CDR3 DNA reads TGTGCCAGCAGCCAAGGTCCCCAGGGCACTGAAGCTTTCTTT. Its translation is CASSQGPQGTEAFF.

This chain joins TRBV27 and TRBJ2-3; 13 bases agree with TRBD2. Trimming took 4 bases from V and 6 from J; bases not matched to a gene: 4. The germline gives CDR1 MNHEY, CDR2 SMNVEV (reference sequence). The CDR3 has 15 residues. In nucleotides, the CDR3 is TGTGCCAGCAGTTCACTAGCGGGAGGGCGGGATACGCAGTATTTT. Its translation is CASSSLAGGRDTQYF.

V usage is TRBV2 and J usage is TRBJ2-4, with 8 nucleotides matching TRBD2. This CDR3 region has 18 residues. With 1 base clipped from V and 0 bases from J, the junction kept 8 bases outside the gene matches. CDR1 and CDR2 from the germline V gene are SNHLY and FYNNEI. The CDR3 loop reads CASSEGREATLAKNIQYF. CDR3 DNA: TGTGCCAGCAGTGAAGGGCGGGAGGCCACTCTAGCCAAAAACATTCAGTACTTC.

A few counts support this clone. The chain employs TRBV2 and TRBJ1-2; no definite D call. The germline V gene has CDR1 SNHLY and CDR2 FYNNEI. CDR3 size: 13 residues. Trimming stripped 3 bases from V and 8 bases from J, with 13 bases between. The chain's CDR3 is CASSESSAIGYTF. The CDR3 DNA reads TGTGCCAGCAGTGAGAGTTCAGCTATAGGCTACACCTTC.

The J gene is TRBJ2-1, the V gene TRBV27, with D hard to call. This CDR3 region has 11 residues. From germline, CDR1 is MNHEY and CDR2 SMNVEV (reference sequence). V dropped 5 bases and J dropped 7 bases, with 6 bases sitting between them. CDR3 sequence: CASSLGNEQFF. CDR3 DNA: TGTGCCAGCAGTCTAGGGAATGAGCAGTTCTTC.

In its sample, this clone was seen a few times. This CDR3 is CASNLGRSNEKLFF. For the CDR3, the DNA is TGTGCCAGCAATTTGGGACGGAGTAATGAAAAACTGTTTTTT. The chain recombines TRBV2 with TRBJ1-4, with TRBD1 as a possible D gene (5 bases). Germline CDR1 reads SNHLY; CDR2 reads FYNNEI. The ends were cut back, 7 bases at V and 4 bases at J, with 13 bases in the middle. The CDR3 runs to 14 residues.

The chain combines TRBV5-1 with TRBJ1-5; unclear D gene. The CDR3 extends over 15 amino acids. V dropped 0 bases and J dropped 5 bases, with 12 bases sitting between them. Germline V gives CDR1 SGHRS, CDR2 YFSETQ. CDR3 nucleotide sequence: TGCGCCAGCAGCTTGGAGCCAGGCACCTATCAGCCCCAGCATTTT. It is translated as CASSLEPGTYQPQHF.

This chain joins TRBV6-5 and TRBJ2-3; TRBD2 matches 10 bases. V was clipped by 5 bases and J by 5 bases; unmatched bases: 7. The CDR3 sequence is 15 residues long. Germline V gene data show CDR1 as MNHEY and CDR2 as SVGAGI. CDR3 in DNA: TGTGCCAGCAGTACGCTAGCGGGAGTGGGAGATACGCAGTATTTT. It yields the protein CASSTLAGVGDTQYF.

The V gene is TRBV9, the J gene TRBJ1-1; D not resolved. The CDR3 has 12 residues. V lost 6 bases, J lost 0 bases, and 6 bases lay in between. Looked up from germline, CDR1 is SGDLS and CDR2 is YYNGEE. The CDR3, as DNA: TGTGCCAGCACCCGTATGAACACTGAAGCTTTCTTT. As protein: CASTRMNTEAFF.

The CDR3 DNA follows: TGTGCCAGTAGCCTGACTAGCGCGTCCTACGAGCAGTACTTC. This sequence encodes CASSLTSASYEQYF. This chain links TRBV19 with TRBJ2-7; TRBD2 agrees at 8 bases. V was clipped by 6 bases and J by 1 base; unmatched bases: 5. CDR3 length: 14 amino acids. Germline values: CDR1 LNHDA, CDR2 SQIVND (reference sequence).